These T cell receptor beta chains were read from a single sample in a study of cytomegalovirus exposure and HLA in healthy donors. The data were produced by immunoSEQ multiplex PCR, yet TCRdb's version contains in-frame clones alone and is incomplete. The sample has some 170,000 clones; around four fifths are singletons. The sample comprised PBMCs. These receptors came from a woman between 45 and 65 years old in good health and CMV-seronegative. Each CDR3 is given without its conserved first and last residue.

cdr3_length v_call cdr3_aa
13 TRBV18 ASSPGTSGQETQY
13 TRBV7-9 ASSSGTSDYNEQF
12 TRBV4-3 ASSPSGGPYEQY
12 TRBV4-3 ASSQERTFNEQF
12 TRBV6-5 ASTSGGKGNTIY
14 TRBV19 ASSINTGTGGYEQY
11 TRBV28 ASSLGGGYEQY
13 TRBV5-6 ASSGGLPPRETQY
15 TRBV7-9 ASSAPLASAIHNEQF
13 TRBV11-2 ASSLQGALSYEQY
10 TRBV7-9 ASSTQGRDQY
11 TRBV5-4 ASSLDQGNTIY
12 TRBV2 ASSEPTGYGELF
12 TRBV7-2 ASSLIGGDYEQY
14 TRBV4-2 ASSQQTSGGFGEQF
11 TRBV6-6 ASSYVRGNEQF
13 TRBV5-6 ASSRGRAGYNEQF
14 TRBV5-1 ASSLGDRAGANVLT
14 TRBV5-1 ASSLVWTGSYNEQF
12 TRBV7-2 ASSLGHRGTEAF